This T cell receptor beta chain comes out of a study of T cells in Graves' hyperthyroidism and ophthalmopathy. Study-level results: From stable hyperthyroidism, ophthalmopathy was set apart by a 13 V-J model.

This clonotype was recorded at least ten times. Its cognate antigen is unknown. Trimming at V came to 3 bases and at J to 4 bases, leaving 8 bases not matched to a gene. The CDR3 length is 16 residues. Germline-derived CDR1 and CDR2 are SGHAT and FQNNGV. From RNA transcripts, TCR beta CDR3 regions were amplified. Initially, a first-round RT-PCR of the TCR CDR3 employed the HTBI primer set. MiXCR, applied by TCRdb to the multiplex PCR reads, yields one record per CDR3 protein. The sample contains 500,000 to 650,000 distinct CDR3 sequences, approximately 20% of which appear only once. With duration under 3 months, ophthalmopathy was active: Clinical Activity Score at least 3, NOSPECS at least 4. Diagnosis relied on clinical symptoms, serum thyroxine and TRAb, thyroid ultrasound and orbital computed tomography.

The sample consisted of blood. The chain uses TRBV11-2 and TRBJ1-4, with TRBD1 identical over 7 bases. The sequence was obtained from a man aged 35 to 55 with Graves' ophthalmopathy. DNA of the CDR3: TGTGCCAGCAGCTTGGGGCGGGGACAGTTTAATGAAAAACTGTTTTTT. It specifies CASSLGRGQFNEKLFF.